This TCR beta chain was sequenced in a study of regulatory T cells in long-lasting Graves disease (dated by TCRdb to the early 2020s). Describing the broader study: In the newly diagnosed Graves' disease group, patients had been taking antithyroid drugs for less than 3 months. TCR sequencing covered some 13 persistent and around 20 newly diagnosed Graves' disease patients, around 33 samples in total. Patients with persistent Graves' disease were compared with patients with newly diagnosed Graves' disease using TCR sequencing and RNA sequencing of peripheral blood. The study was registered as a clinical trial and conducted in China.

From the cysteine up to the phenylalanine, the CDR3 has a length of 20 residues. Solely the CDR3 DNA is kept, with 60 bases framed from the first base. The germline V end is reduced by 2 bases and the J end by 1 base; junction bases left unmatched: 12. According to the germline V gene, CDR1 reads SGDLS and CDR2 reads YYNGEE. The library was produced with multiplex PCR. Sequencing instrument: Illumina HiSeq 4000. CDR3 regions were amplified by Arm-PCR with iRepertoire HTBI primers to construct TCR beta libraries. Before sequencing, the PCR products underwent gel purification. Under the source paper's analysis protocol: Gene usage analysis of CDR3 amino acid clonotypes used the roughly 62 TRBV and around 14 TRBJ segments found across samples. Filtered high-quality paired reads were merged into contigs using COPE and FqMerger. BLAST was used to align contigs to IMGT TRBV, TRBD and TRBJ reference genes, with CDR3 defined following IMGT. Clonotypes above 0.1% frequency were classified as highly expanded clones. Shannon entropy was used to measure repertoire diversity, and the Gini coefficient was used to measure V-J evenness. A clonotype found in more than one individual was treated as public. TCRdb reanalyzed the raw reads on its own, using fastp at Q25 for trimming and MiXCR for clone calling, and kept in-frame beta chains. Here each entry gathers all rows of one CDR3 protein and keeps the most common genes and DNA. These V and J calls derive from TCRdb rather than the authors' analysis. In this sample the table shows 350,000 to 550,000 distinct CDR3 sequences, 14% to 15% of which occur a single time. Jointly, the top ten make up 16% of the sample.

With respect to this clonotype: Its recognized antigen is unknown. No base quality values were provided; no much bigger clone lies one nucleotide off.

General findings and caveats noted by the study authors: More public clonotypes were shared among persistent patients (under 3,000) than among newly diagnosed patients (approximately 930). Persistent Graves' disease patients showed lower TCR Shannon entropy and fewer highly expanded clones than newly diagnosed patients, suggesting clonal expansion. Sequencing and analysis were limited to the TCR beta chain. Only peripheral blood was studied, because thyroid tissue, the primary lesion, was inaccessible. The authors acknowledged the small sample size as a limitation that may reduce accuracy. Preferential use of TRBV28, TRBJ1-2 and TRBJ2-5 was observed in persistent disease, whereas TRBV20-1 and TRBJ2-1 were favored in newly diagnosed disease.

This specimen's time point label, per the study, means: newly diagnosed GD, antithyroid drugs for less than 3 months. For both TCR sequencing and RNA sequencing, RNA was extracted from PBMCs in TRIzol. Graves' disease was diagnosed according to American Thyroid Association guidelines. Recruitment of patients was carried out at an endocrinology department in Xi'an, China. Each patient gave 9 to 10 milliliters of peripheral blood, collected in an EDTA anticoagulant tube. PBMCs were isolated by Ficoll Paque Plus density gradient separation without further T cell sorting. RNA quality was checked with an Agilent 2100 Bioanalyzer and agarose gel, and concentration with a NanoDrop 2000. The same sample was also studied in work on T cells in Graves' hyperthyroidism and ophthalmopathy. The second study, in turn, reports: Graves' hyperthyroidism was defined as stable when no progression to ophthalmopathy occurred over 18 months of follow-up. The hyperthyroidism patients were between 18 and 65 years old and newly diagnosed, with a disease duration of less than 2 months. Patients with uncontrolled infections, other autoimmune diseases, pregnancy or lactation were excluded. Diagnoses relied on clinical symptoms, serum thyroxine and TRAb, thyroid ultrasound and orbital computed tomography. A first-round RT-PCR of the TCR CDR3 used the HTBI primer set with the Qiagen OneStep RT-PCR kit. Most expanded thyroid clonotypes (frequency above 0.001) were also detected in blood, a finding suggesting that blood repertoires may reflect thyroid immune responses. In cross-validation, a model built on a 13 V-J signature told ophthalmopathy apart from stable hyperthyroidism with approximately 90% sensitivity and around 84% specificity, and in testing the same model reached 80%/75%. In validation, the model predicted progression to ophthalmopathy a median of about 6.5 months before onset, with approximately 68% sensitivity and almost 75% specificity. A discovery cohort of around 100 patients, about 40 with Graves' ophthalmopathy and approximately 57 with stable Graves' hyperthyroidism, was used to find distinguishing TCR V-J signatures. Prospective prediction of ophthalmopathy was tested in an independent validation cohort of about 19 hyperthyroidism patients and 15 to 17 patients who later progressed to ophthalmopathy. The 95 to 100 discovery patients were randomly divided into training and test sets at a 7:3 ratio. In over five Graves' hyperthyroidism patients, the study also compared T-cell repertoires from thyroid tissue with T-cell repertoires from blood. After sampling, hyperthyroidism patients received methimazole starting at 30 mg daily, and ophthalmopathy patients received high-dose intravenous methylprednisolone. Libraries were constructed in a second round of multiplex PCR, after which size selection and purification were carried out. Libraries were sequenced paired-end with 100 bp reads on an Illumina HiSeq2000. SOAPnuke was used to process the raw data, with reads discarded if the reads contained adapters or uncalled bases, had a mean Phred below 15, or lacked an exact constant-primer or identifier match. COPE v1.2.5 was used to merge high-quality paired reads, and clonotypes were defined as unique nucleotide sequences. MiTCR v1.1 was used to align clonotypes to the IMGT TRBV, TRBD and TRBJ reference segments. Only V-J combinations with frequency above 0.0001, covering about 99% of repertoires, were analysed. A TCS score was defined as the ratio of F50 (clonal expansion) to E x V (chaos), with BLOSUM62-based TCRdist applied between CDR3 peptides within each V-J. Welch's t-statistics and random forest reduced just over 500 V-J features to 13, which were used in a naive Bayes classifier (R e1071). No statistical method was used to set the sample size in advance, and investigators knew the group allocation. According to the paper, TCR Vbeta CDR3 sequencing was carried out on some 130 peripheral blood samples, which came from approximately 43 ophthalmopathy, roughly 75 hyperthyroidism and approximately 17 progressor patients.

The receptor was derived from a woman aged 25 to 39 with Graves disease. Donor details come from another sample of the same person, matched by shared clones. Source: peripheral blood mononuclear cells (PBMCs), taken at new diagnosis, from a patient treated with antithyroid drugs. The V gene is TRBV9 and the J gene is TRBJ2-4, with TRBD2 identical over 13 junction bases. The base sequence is TGTGCCAGCAGCGTCCTGGGTGGACTAGCGGGAGCAAAGGCCAAAAACATTCAGTACTTC. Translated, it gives CASSVLGGLAGAKAKNIQYF.